A single sample gave rise to the 18 T cell receptor beta chains below, sequenced in a study of early T cells in non-severe SARS-CoV-2 infection (dated by TCRdb to about 2021). The library relied on 5' RACE. For sequencing, a NextSeq 500 was employed. TCRdb reworked the public reads: Q25 trimming with fastp, MiXCR clone assembly, productive beta chains retained. Each entry merges the rows of one CDR3 protein and shows their most common DNA and genes. Present in this sample are 90,000 to 120,000 distinct CDR3 sequences, 11% of which were seen just once. The ten largest make up more than 6.5% of the sample. The sequenced sample was whole blood. The receptor source for this set is an adult who was a healthcare worker with PCR-confirmed SARS-CoV-2 infection or an uninfected control (not recorded which).

This clonotype was observed at least ten times. CDR3 nucleotides: TGCGCCAGCGAACCCAGCGGGGGCCTTTCTAGCACAGATACGCAGTATTTT. Encoded protein: CASEPSGGLSSTDTQYF. This rearrangement joins TRBV4-3 to TRBJ2-3; the match to TRBD2 covers 8 bases. V gave up 8 bases and J gave up 0 bases; unmatched junction bases: 13. The CDR3 length is 17 residues. Germline V CDR1 and CDR2: LGHNA, YSLEER.

This chain joins TRBV25-1 and TRBJ1-6, with TRBD1 as a possible D gene (6 bases). Trimming removed 5 bases from V and 13 bases from J, with 12 bases in between. CDR1 is MGHDK, CDR2 SYGVNS, per germline. This CDR3 region has 12 residues. The DNA for the CDR3 is TGTGCCAGCAGTTGGGCCGGGGGCCCCCTCCACTTT. Translated: CASSWAGGPLHF.

This clonotype occurred many times. This chain joins TRBV20-1 and TRBJ2-7, with D perhaps matching TRBD2 (6 bases). With 1 base removed from V and 4 bases from J, the gap between germline ends came to 17 bases. The CDR3 is 15 residues long. CDR1 and CDR2 from the germline V gene are DFQATT and SNEGSKA (reference sequence). The DNA for the CDR3 is TGCAGTGCTAGAGGGGCGGGACCGCGATCTTACGAGCAGTACTTC. Amino acid sequence: CSARGAGPRSYEQYF.

Many counts were recorded for this clonotype. The rearrangement joins TRBV9 to TRBJ2-3, with a tentative D call TRBD1 (5 bases). CDR1 SGDLS and CDR2 YYNGEE come from the germline V gene. The CDR3 runs 14 residues. Trimming took 0 bases from V and 6 from J, leaving 11 bases between them. The DNA for the CDR3 is TGTGCCAGCAGCGTAGGGTCAGGGCAGGATACGCAGTATTTT. Protein: CASSVGSGQDTQYF.

The CDR3 is CASSLWAGGTDTQYF. The CDR3 nucleotides are TGTGCCAGCAGTTTATGGGCAGGGGGAACAGATACGCAGTATTTT. This chain joins TRBV12-3 or TRBV12-4 and TRBJ2-3; TRBD1 aligns across 7 bases. V was clipped by 2 bases and J by 3 bases; unmatched bases: 5. The CDR3 runs to 15 residues.

Only a few counts were recorded for this clonotype. The chain combines TRBV5-1 with TRBJ2-7, with D hard to call. This CDR3 comprises 15 residues. Germline CDR1 SGHRS, CDR2 YFSETQ. The V gene lost 5 bases and the J gene lost 3 bases, with 18 bases spanning the gap. CDR3 nucleotides: TGCGCCAGCAGTCTGGGTGAAATCGGAATCTACGAGCAGTACTTC. Translated, it gives CASSLGEIGIYEQYF.

The sample holds many counts of this clonotype. The J gene is TRBJ2-7, the V gene TRBV20-1; D uncertain. V was shortened by 2 bases and J by 0 bases, with 11 bases between the two germline ends. Per germline, CDR1 DFQATT and CDR2 SNEGSKA (reference sequence). This CDR3 comprises 14 residues. CDR3 nucleotide sequence: TGCAGTGCTAGATTCGGCGGTAGCTCCTACGAGCAGTACTTC. The encoded protein is CSARFGGSSYEQYF.

At least ten counts were recorded for this clonotype. The chain uses TRBV6-1 and TRBJ1-5; TRBD1 matches at 7 bases. Germline CDR1 is MNHNS and CDR2 is SASEGT. The V gene end was trimmed by 4 bases and the J gene end by 7 bases; junction bases not matched to a gene: 7. The CDR3 runs 14 residues. The CDR3 reads CASSGWDSRQPQHF. The CDR3 DNA is TGTGCCAGCAGTGGGTGGGACAGTCGGCAGCCCCAGCATTTT.

The table lists this clonotype with a few counts. The chain joins TRBV11-1 to TRBJ2-7; 7 positions match TRBD1. Germline V lookup: CDR1 SGHAT, CDR2 FQDESV (reference sequence). The J segment lost 3 bases and the V segment lost 4 bases, leaving 3 bases of the junction unmatched. This CDR3 has 13 residues. The CDR3 sequence: CASSYTGDYEQYF. The DNA of the CDR3 is TGTGCCAGCAGCTACACAGGGGACTACGAGCAGTACTTC.

This clonotype was picked up many times. The V call is TRBV2, the J call TRBJ1-2; 10 bases line up with TRBD1. This CDR3 has 14 amino acids. The germline CDR1 and CDR2 sequences are SNHLY and FYNNEI. Trimming took 8 bases from V and 6 from J; bases not matched to a gene: 9. The CDR3 is CASSRQTGGNGYTF. The CDR3 region has the DNA TGTGCCAGCTCCCGCCAGACAGGGGGCAATGGCTACACCTTC. Complete variable domain (other parts from reference TRBV2 and TRBJ1-2): EPEVTQTPSHQVTQMGQEVILRCVPISNHLYFYWYRQILGQKVEFLVSFYNNEISEKSEIFDDQFSVERPDGSNFTLKIRSTKLEDSAMYFCASSRQTGGNGYTFGSGTRLTVV.

This clonotype has a handful of counts. The chain carries TRBV6-2 or TRBV6-3 and TRBJ2-3; D gene ambiguous. Germline V gene lookup returns CDR1 MNHEY and CDR2 SVGEGT. Trimming removed 4 bases at V and 1 base at J, with 18 bases between. CDR3 length: 17 residues. The CDR3 region has the DNA TGTGCCAGCAGTTTCTCGCCGAGATTTGGGGGCACAGATACGCAGTATTTT. Protein sequence: CASSFSPRFGGTDTQYF.

This clonotype was detected only a few times. The rearrangement joins TRBV9 to TRBJ2-3; D possibly corresponds to TRBD1 (5 bases). Germline CDR1 reads SGDLS; CDR2 reads YYNGEE. The CDR3 is 14 residues long. Trimming cost V 0 bases and J 6 bases, with 11 bases left between them. This chain's CDR3 is CASSVDSPGDTQYF. Written as DNA, the CDR3 is TGTGCCAGCAGCGTAGATTCTCCAGGGGATACGCAGTATTTT.

Remarks on this clonotype: A much larger clone lies a single base off, so this may be a read error. The gene calls are TRBV28 and TRBJ2-5; no clear D gene. Per the germline V gene, CDR1 is MDHEN and CDR2 is SYDVKM. Trimming removed 7 bases at V and 5 bases at J, with 8 bases between. The CDR3 has 11 residues. CDR3 residues: CASTGWETQYF. The DNA of the CDR3 is TGTGCCAGCACGGGTTGGGAGACCCAGTACTTC.

This clonotype showed up many times. The chain has TRBV2 and TRBJ1-5; TRBD1 aligns across 11 bases. Trimming at V came to 4 bases and at J to 5 bases, leaving 4 bases not matched to a gene. The germline V gene has CDR1 SNHLY and CDR2 FYNNEI. The length of the CDR3 is 15 residues. DNA for the CDR3: TGTGCCAGCAGTGGAAGGACAGGGGGCTATCAGCCCCAGCATTTT. Amino acid sequence: CASSGRTGGYQPQHF. The whole variable domain, remainder taken from reference TRBV2 and TRBJ1-5, is EPEVTQTPSHQVTQMGQEVILRCVPISNHLYFYWYRQILGQKVEFLVSFYNNEISEKSEIFDDQFSVERPDGSNFTLKIRSTKLEDSAMYFCASSGRTGGYQPQHFGDGTRLSIL.

The genes are TRBV6-5 and TRBJ2-2, with D perhaps TRBD1 or TRBD2 (5 bases each). V was cut by 8 bases and J by 1 base, with 14 bases left in between. Germline V gene lookup returns CDR1 MNHEY and CDR2 SVGAGI. The CDR3 sequence is 15 residues long. The CDR3 DNA reads TGTGCCAGCTATACCGGGACCCAGAACACCGGGGAGCTGTTTTTT. This sequence encodes CASYTGTQNTGELFF.

The V gene is TRBV12-3 or TRBV12-4, the J gene TRBJ2-1, with TRBD2 matching 7 bases. The CDR3 has 15 residues. Trimming removed 6 bases from V and 0 bases from J; junction bases left unmatched: 5. CDR3 residues: CASRLADGSYNEQFF. The CDR3 DNA follows: TGTGCCAGCAGGCTAGCGGACGGCTCCTACAATGAGCAGTTCTTC.

This clonotype was found many times. This chain uses TRBV28 with TRBJ2-1; 7 positions agree with TRBD2. The CDR3 is 13 amino acids. Losses at the gene ends were 5 bases for V and 6 bases for J; bases not matched to a gene: 4. CDR1 and CDR2 from the germline V gene are MDHEN and SYDVKM. The CDR3 bases are TGTGCCAGCAGTCCCTGGGGGGGCAATGAGCAGTTCTTC. Translating gives CASSPWGGNEQFF.

The CDR3 loop reads CASSPRGTGTYEQYF. The CDR3 DNA sequence: TGTGCCAGCAGCCCGCGCGGGACAGGGACGTACGAGCAGTACTTC. The rearrangement uses TRBV5-5 and TRBJ2-7, with 9 nucleotides matching TRBD1. The V and J ends lost 4 bases and 4 bases, in that order; junction bases with no gene match: 9. The germline V gene encodes CDR1 SGHKS and CDR2 YYEKEE (reference sequence). The CDR3 has 15 residues.